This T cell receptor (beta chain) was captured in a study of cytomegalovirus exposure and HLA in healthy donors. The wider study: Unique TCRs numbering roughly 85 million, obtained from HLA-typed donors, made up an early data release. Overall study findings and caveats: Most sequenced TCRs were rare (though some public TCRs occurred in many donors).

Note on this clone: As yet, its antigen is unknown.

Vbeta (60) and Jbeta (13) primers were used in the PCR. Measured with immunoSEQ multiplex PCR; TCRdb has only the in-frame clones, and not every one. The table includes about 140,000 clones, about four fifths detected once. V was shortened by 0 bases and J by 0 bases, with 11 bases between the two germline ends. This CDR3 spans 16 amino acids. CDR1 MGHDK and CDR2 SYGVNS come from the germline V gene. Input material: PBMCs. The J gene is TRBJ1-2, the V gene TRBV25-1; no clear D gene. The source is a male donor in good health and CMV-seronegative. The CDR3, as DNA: TGTGCCAGCAGTGAATATTTCGCAGGTTCTAACTATGGCTACACCTTC. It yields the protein CASSEYFAGSNYGYTF.